This TCR beta chain was found in a study of Ad26.COV2.S vaccination and SARS-CoV-2 variants. From germline, CDR1 is MDHEN and CDR2 SYDVKM. The CDR3 is made up of 17 amino acids. The V end lost 0 bases, the J end lost 7 bases, and 16 bases lay between the germline ends. Some clones are missing from TCRdb's copy, which holds only in-frame ones; the method was immunoSEQ multiplex PCR. The sample has over 85,000 clones, approximately 82% seen once. The TCR was taken from a human donor who had recovered from COVID-19. The gene calls are TRBV28 and TRBJ1-6; the D is unclear. The material was peripheral blood, obtained after recovery from COVID-19. The CDR3 here is CASSLWQPRLLNSPLHF. The CDR3 coding sequence is TGTGCCAGCAGTTTATGGCAGCCTCGCCTTCTCAATTCACCCCTCCACTTT.